This T cell receptor beta chain is drawn from a study of CD8 T cells in ankylosing spondylitis. The study, taken as a whole, reports: CD8+ disease-linked clones were present at relatively low frequencies in blood. In synovial fluid and blood from reactive arthritis, some motif variants were previously reported. Matched ankylosing spondylitis synovial fluid reportedly contained a significantly enriched population of disease-linked clones. A TCR beta motif of fewer than ten highly homologous variants seemed to mark ankylosing spondylitis blood.

One entry per CDR3 protein results from TCRdb running MiXCR on the 5' RACE reads. The sample shows 310,000 or so distinct CDR3 sequences, about 19% of them seen only once. This clonotype was recorded at least ten times. Its antigen remains unidentified. The TCR originated in a male donor with ankylosing spondylitis or in good health (not recorded which). The sample taken for sequencing was blood, either unsorted or a sorted T cell fraction (not recorded which).

The CDR3, as DNA: TGTGCCAGCAACGGGGCGATCACAGATACGCAGTATTTT. Its protein product is CASNGAITDTQYF. V usage is TRBV28 and J usage is TRBJ2-3; TRBD1 or TRBD2 may be the D gene (5 bases each). Germline assignment: CDR1 MDHEN and CDR2 SYDVKM. The CDR3 is made up of 13 amino acids. The ends were cut back, 7 bases at V and 2 bases at J, with 10 bases in the middle. The complete variable domain, with remaining parts taken from reference TRBV28 and TRBJ2-3, reads DVKVTQSSRYLVKRTGEKVFLECVQDMDHENMFWYRQDPGLGLRLIYFSYDVKMKEKGDIPEGYSVSREKKERFSLILESASTNQTSMYLCASNGAITDTQYFGPGTRLTVL.